This T cell receptor (beta chain) was retrieved from a study of cytomegalovirus exposure and HLA in healthy donors (dated by TCRdb to about 2017). Broadly, across the study: An earlier analysis of approximately 640 of the donors reported about 290 Gb of sequence data and some 120 million unique TCR beta sequences from 150 million to 200 million T cells. About 280 gigabases of sequencing data and around 80 million unique TCR sequences made up an early release that covered 640 HLA-typed donors. Among the roughly 400 genotyped donors, approximately 76% belonged to the genetic ancestry cluster associated with self-reported Caucasian donors. The aim of the study was to test whether cataloging public T cell receptors could identify signatures of past pathogen exposure. Using immunosequencing, the study profiled T cell repertoires from roughly 650 subjects and related those repertoires to cytomegalovirus serostatus. A separate validation cohort of 100 to 150 different subjects was used in addition to the 666-subject first cohort. The study combined high-throughput TCR immunosequencing, statistical association of individual TCRs with disease status, and machine learning to predict cytomegalovirus infection status. In a later analysis, previously published TCR beta repertoires from 550 to 700 donors were re-analyzed and high-resolution HLA genotyping was added so that TCR occurrence patterns could be studied. In the later analysis, no new phenotypic data were used to find candidate immune exposures; instead, reliance was placed on TCR beta sequences and their occurrence across donors. To decide whether each TCR beta V gene segment behaved as functional or pseudogenic, an earlier analysis of approximately 590 of the donors relied on high-throughput TCR beta sequencing. Donor age, sex, ethnicity and CMV serostatus were compiled together with the repertoire data. A later genetic analysis used genome-wide SNP genotypes for about 55% of the 666 donors, treating that subset as a discovery cohort. All discovery cohort repertoires had been generated on a single sequencing platform. Class I and class II HLA loci were covered by the typing at four-digit resolution. Typing coverage differed by locus: A, B, C, DRB1 and DQB1 were typed in roughly 620-640 donors, DQA1 in 522, DPA1 in some 600, and DPB1 in about 450. Roughly 5 DR-DQ haplotypes were handled as single units for association and clustering, since linkage in the cohort was strong. Among 300 to 500 genotyped donors of the cohort, an average of about 220,000 unique TCR beta nucleotide sequences was sequenced per donor, of which about 18% were non-productive. Study-wide findings and limitations: According to a later analysis, most CMV-associated TCR beta chains appeared to be HLA-restricted, and the HLA associations seemed to be driven largely by CMV exposure. A further reported finding was that TCR beta sequences accurately predicted the HLA-A and HLA-B alleles for most subjects in the first cohort. V-gene and J-gene trimming of TCR beta chains was associated with a missense DCLRE1C variant in a later genetic analysis, and the association was replicated in an independent cohort. A cluster of highly shared sequence variants was judged likely to be a technical artifact of the sequencing pipeline. The cohort was sequenced for TCR beta chains only, and without alpha or paired-chain data the features that could be detected were limited. The earlier analysis of some 540 of the donors excluded roughly 16 rarely observed V segments, including chromosome 9 orphons, because counts were too low. In vitro tests confirmed that three of the cytomegalovirus-associated TCR beta chains recognize cytomegalovirus antigens. Some IMGT-functional V segments, including TRBV6-2 and TRBV6-3, could not be distinguished by the 87-base-pair reads and were therefore excluded. A later genetic analysis reported fewer N-insertions in productive TCRs among donors in an Asian-associated ancestry cluster than the roughly 670-donor mean. Roughly uniform sequencing depth across donors was assumed in presence/absence analyses, although this assumption may not hold. Linkage disequilibrium might explain the correlated functional status among segregating V segments, but an unknown experimental factor could not be excluded. Specific HLA alleles were associated with more than 15,000 TCR beta sequences at a false discovery rate of 0.05 in a later analysis. The authors suggested that the approach could potentially be extended to other disease states and immunological phenotypes. A later analysis reported that several top co-occurrence clusters appeared linked to parvovirus B19, influenza, CMV and Epstein-Barr virus. When HLA alleles, especially DR and DQ, strongly co-occurred, TCR associations were difficult to assign to individual alleles. In a later analysis, HLA-associated TCR beta chains were found to be more clonally expanded and to have lower generation probabilities than equally common non-associated chains. The study listed 164 TCR beta chains as associated with cytomegalovirus. The classifier was reported to diagnose cytomegalovirus status with high specificity and sensitivity in both the original cohort and the validation cohort. According to a later analysis, TCR association rates differed among HLA loci, with DRB1 alleles showing the most associated TCRs and HLA-C alleles showing the fewest. Immune exposure information for the cohort was limited to CMV serostatus. Because HLA typing was missing for some donors at each locus, association tests included only the typed subset. An earlier analysis of approximately 530 of the donors showed that most TCR beta V segments appeared in productive rearrangements either about 87% or about 30% of the time, which broadly matched IMGT annotations. While some public TCRs were present in many individuals, most TCR sequences turned up only very rarely across donors.

The cohort consisted of 670 or so healthy bone marrow donors. At the time of sampling, every cohort member was nominally healthy, though immune exposures that went unrecorded were likely present. The donor was CMV seropositive and belonged to the group of about 290 seropositive cohort members. Each donor provided a peripheral blood sample, and peripheral blood mononuclear cells were used for TCR beta sequencing. The Qiagen DNeasy Blood Extraction Kit was used to extract genomic DNA from the blood cell samples. As to this clone: Which antigen it targets is not known. Per-base qualities were not stored, and no clone one base away is much larger.

Library creation used the immunoSEQ multiplex PCR assay. For the multiplex PCR, a mixture combining 60 forward primers for TCR Vbeta segments and 13 reverse primers for TCR Jbeta segments was used. The CDR3 region of rearranged TCR beta genes was amplified from genomic DNA by a multiplex PCR assay. The Illumina HiSeq System was used to sequence the amplified TCR beta libraries as 87-base-pair reads. Per the source publication's procedure: A later analysis counted some 74 million unique TCR beta chains across the 666 repertoires, and around 12 million of these chains were shared by at least two donors. A nearest-neighbor algorithm error-corrected the raw reads and collapsed the reads into unique sequences, merging closely related sequences to remove PCR and sequencing errors. Alignment of CDR3 sequences to IMGT reference sequences was used to assign V, D and J gene segments. For a sequence to be retained, a match of at least six nucleotides was required to both a V gene segment and a J gene segment. Rearrangements were classified as productive when the CDR3 lacked stop codons and remained in frame with V and J, and all other rearrangements were classified as non-productive. Following IMGT convention, CDR3 was defined as the stretch from the second conserved V-encoded cysteine up to the conserved J-encoded phenylalanine. Sequences without an unambiguous match to a single V gene segment were excluded from the earlier analysis of 500 to 700 of the donors. In an earlier analysis of 587 of the donors, V segments were called functional above 56.7% productive rearrangements and were called segregating when the between-donor standard deviation exceeded 5%. A statistical classification framework was built to diagnose cytomegalovirus status from the catalog of TCR beta chain sequences. V and J gene assignment, in a later analysis, came from comparing TCR nucleotide sequences with IMGT/GENE-DB human TR gene sequences. In a later analysis, CDR3 sequences and most-parsimonious VDJ recombination scenarios were assigned using the TCRdist pipeline. A later analysis defined each TCR beta chain by its CDR3 amino acid sequence plus V-gene family, and excluded reads lacking a unique V-gene family. In a later analysis, 450 to 600 highly shared, low-generation-probability nucleotide sequences were removed to address suspected cross-contamination and a sequencing artifact. In a later analysis, a clonal expansion index for each public chain was calculated from normalized within-repertoire ranks of inferred template counts. A later analysis computed generation probabilities with a VDJ recombination model fitted to out-of-frame rearrangements, and checked the results against IGoR. A later analysis scored TCR-TCR, TCR-HLA and TCR-CMV co-occurrence with hypergeometric tests, applying a repertoire-size bias correction to TCR pairs. False discovery rates were estimated in a later analysis by permuting HLA or CMV assignments 20 times. In a later analysis, co-occurring TCRs were grouped using DBSCAN, and TCRdist sequence similarity was added for clustering within HLA-allele-positive subsets. Repertoires with fewer than 30,000 or more than 120,000 public chains were left out of co-occurrence clustering, as were five repertoires with anomalous nucleotide sharing. This immuneACCESS table, as held by TCRdb, lists in-frame sequences with V and J called but not all clones. Of the missing ones, under half trace to an unresolved V gene in checked studies; the others have no known cause. V and J calls and clone size are given by that table; D and trimming were obtained from the DNA. The sample yields 150,000 to 250,000 clones; roughly 85% were counted once. Clones ranked in the top ten supply about 4.4% of the sample.

The germline V gene supplies CDR1 MNHEY and CDR2 SVGAGI. Taken from cysteine to phenylalanine, the CDR3 has 14 residues. The kept DNA is CDR3 alone, 42 bases in frame from the first base. V is cut back by 8 bases and J by 7 bases, with 8 bases in the junction unmatched. This clonotype originated in a woman aged 30 to 39 in good health and CMV-seropositive. The chain employs TRBV6-5 and TRBJ2-2, with 9 central nucleotides matching TRBD1. Material: PBMCs. Read as DNA, the sequence is TGTGCCAGCTGGGGACAGGGCACAGACGGGGAGCTGTTTTTT. This is translated as CASWGQGTDGELFF.